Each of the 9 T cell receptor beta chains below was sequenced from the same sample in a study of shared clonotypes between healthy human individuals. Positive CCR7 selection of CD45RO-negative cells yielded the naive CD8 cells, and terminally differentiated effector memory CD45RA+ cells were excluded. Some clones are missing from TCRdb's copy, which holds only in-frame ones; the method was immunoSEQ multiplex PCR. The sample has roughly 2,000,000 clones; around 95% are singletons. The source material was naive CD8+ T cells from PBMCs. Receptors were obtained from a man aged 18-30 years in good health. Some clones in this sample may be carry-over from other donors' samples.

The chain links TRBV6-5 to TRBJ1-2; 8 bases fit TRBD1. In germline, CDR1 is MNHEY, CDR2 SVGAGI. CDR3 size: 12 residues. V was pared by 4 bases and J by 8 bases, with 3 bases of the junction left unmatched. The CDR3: CASSSDRVGYTF. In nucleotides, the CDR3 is TGTGCCAGCAGTTCGGACAGGGTGGGCTACACCTTC.

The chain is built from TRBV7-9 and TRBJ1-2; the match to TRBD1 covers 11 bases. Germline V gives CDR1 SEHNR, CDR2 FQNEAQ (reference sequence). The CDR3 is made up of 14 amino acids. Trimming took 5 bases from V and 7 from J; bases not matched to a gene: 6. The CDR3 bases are TGTGCCAGCAGCAACGAGGGACAGGGGGTTGGCTACACCTTC. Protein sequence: CASSNEGQGVGYTF. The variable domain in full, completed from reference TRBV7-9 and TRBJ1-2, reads DTGVSQNPRHKITKRGQNVTFRCDPISEHNRLYWYRQTLGQGPEFLTYFQNEAQLEKSRLLSDRFSAERPKGSFSTLEIQRTEQGDSAMYLCASSNEGQGVGYTFGSGTRLTVV.

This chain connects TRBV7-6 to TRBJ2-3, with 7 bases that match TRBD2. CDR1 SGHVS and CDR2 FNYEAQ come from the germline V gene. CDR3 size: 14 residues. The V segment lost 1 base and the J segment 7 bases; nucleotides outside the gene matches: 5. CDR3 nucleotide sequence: TGTGCCAGCAGCTTAGGGCGGGAGTTGTATACGCAGTATTTT. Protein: CASSLGRELYTQYF.

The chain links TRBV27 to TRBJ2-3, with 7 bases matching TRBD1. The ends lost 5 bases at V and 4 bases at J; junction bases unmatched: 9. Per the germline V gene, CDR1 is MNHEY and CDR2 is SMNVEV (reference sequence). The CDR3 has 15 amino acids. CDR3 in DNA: TGTGCCAGCAGTCTCCGACAGGGTTGGGCAGATACGCAGTATTTT. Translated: CASSLRQGWADTQYF.

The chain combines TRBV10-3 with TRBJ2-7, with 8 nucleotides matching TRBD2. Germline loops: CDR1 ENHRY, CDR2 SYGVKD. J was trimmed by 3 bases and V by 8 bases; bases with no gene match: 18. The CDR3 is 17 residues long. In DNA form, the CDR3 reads TGTGCCATCTCGTCGGGGGGGACGACTCCAAGCCTCTACGAGCAGTACTTC. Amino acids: CAISSGGTTPSLYEQYF.

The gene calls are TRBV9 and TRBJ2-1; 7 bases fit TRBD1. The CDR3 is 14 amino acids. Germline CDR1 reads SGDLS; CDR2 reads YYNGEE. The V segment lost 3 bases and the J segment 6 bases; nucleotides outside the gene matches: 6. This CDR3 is CASSANSGGNEQFF. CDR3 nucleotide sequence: TGTGCCAGCAGCGCAAACTCAGGGGGCAATGAGCAGTTCTTC.

The CDR3 coding sequence is TGTGCCAGCAGCGAGCTAGACGGCTATGGCTACACCTTC. This encodes CASSELDGYGYTF. The chain joins TRBV9 to TRBJ1-2; D not resolved. CDR1 and CDR2 (germline): SGDLS, YYNGEE. Between the trimmed V and J ends, which lost 3 bases and 4 bases, there was a span of 10 bases. This CDR3 comprises 13 residues.

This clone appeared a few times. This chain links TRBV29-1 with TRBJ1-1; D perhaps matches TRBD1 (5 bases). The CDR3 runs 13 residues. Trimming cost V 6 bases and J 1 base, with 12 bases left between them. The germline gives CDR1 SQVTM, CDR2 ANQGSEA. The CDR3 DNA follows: TGCAGCGTCAGAGGGACGACGAACACTGAAGCTTTCTTT. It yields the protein CSVRGTTNTEAFF.

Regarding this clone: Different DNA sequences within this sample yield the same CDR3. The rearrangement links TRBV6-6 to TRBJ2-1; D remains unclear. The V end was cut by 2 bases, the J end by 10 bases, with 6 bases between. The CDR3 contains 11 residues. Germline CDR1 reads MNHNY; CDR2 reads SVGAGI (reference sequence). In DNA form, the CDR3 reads TGTGCCAGCAGTTACGGTACAGAGCAGTTCTTC. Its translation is CASSYGTEQFF.